These 14 T cell receptor beta chains were sequenced from one sample in a study of blood T cell repertoires in COVID-19. The protocol was immunoSEQ multiplex PCR, while the TCRdb copy is restricted to in-frame clones and leaves out a portion. This table has 25,000 to 35,000 clones, about 90% appearing once. Input material: peripheral blood. The receptor source for this set is a human donor with active COVID-19. The donor label of this sample is uncertain.

J is TRBJ2-7 and V is TRBV7-3, with TRBD1 as a possible D gene (5 bases). Germline-derived CDR1 and CDR2 are SGHTA and FQGTGA. This CDR3 region has 14 residues. V shed 5 bases and J shed 0 bases, with 11 bases lying between them. The CDR3 DNA follows: TGTGCCAGCAGCATGGGGCCAGGCTCCTACGAGCAGTACTTC. This gives the protein CASSMGPGSYEQYF.

The chain recombines TRBV7-2 with TRBJ2-3; D might be TRBD2 (5 bases). Trimming shortened V by 0 bases and J by 2 bases, and 6 bases separated the two germline ends. Germline CDR1 SGHTA, CDR2 FQGNSA. The CDR3 is made up of 14 amino acids. CDR3 in amino acids: CASSLADFTDTQYF. Written as DNA, the CDR3 is TGTGCCAGCAGCTTAGCGGACTTCACAGATACGCAGTATTTT.

The V gene is TRBV15, the J gene TRBJ2-1, with a possible D match to TRBD2 (5 bases). The V gene lost 1 base and the J gene lost 7 bases, with 17 bases spanning the gap. The length of the CDR3 is 16 residues. Germline V gene sequence: CDR1 LNHNV, CDR2 YYDKDF (reference sequence). The CDR3 loop reads CATSRVQLDIGNEQFF. The CDR3 DNA follows: TGTGCCACCAGCAGAGTCCAACTAGATATTGGAAATGAGCAGTTCTTC. The complete variable domain, with remaining parts taken from reference TRBV15 and TRBJ2-1, reads DAMVIQNPRYQVTQFGKPVTLSCSQTLNHNVMYWYQQKSSQAPKLLFHYYDKDFNNEADTPDNFQSRRPNTSFCFLDIRSPGLGDTAMYLCATSRVQLDIGNEQFFGPGTRLTVL.

The chain combines TRBV29-1 with TRBJ2-1; D remains ambiguous. The CDR3 contains 11 residues. CDR1 is SQVTM and CDR2 is ANQGSEA in the germline V gene. V was trimmed by 4 bases and J by 4 bases, leaving 5 bases between them. The CDR3, as DNA: TGCAGCGTTGGTACTTACAATGAGCAGTTCTTC. Protein sequence: CSVGTYNEQFF.

CDR3 protein: CASSVTGNTEAFF. In DNA, the CDR3 is TGCGCCAGCAGCGTGACAGGGAACACTGAAGCTTTCTTT. The chain recombines TRBV5-1 with TRBJ1-1, with D perhaps matching TRBD1 (6 bases). In germline, CDR1 is SGHRS, CDR2 YFSETQ. The CDR3 is made up of 13 amino acids. Deletions cut 4 bases from V and 1 base from J, with 8 bases between.

This chain joins TRBV19 and TRBJ2-6; TRBD1 aligns across 8 bases. V was clipped by 9 bases and J by 0 bases; unmatched bases: 10. This CDR3 is 17 amino acids long. Germline CDR1 and CDR2: LNHDA and SQIVND (reference sequence). CDR3 region: CASTGQGENSGANVLTF. The CDR3 region has the DNA TGTGCCAGCACCGGACAGGGAGAGAACTCTGGGGCCAACGTCCTGACTTTC.

The V and J genes are TRBV28 and TRBJ2-1; 11 bases line up with TRBD2. Germline CDR1 MDHEN, CDR2 SYDVKM. The junction had 13 bases not matched to a gene; V was cut back by 6 bases and J by 9 bases. The CDR3 consists of 16 residues. This chain's CDR3 is CASRMGGLAAKGEQFF. CDR3 bases: TGTGCCAGCAGGATGGGGGGACTAGCGGCCAAAGGTGAGCAGTTCTTC.

This chain uses TRBV4-2 with TRBJ2-7; 13 bases are shared with TRBD2. The V gene end was trimmed by 8 bases and the J gene end by 2 bases; junction bases not matched to a gene: 18. The CDR3 covers 19 residues. Germline lookup yields CDR1 LGHNA and CDR2 YNFKEQ. The CDR3 sequence is CASLNPGLAGSITPYEQYF. CDR3 DNA: TGTGCCAGCCTCAACCCGGGACTAGCGGGATCAATCACCCCCTACGAGCAGTACTTC.

There are a few counts of this clone. The chain links TRBV5-4 to TRBJ1-1; TRBD1 matches 7 bases. The CDR3 length is 13 residues. With V trimmed by 1 base and J by 7 bases, 4 bases remained unmatched. CDR1 and CDR2 from the germline V gene are SGHNT and YYREEE (reference sequence). CDR3 sequence reads: CASSLTGQSEAFF. For the CDR3, the DNA is TGTGCCAGCAGCTTGACGGGACAGAGTGAAGCTTTCTTT.

This rearrangement joins TRBV9 to TRBJ1-2; D gene uncertain. V was pared by 0 bases and J by 8 bases, with 8 bases between. This CDR3 comprises 12 residues. Per the germline V gene, CDR1 is SGDLS and CDR2 is YYNGEE. Written as DNA, the CDR3 is TGTGCCAGCAGCGTAGCCTTGGGCGGCTACACCTTC. This encodes CASSVALGGYTF.

This chain connects TRBV11-3 to TRBJ1-2; 7 nucleotides agree with TRBD1. The CDR3 totals 13 residues. Germline V CDR1 and CDR2: SGHNT, YENEEA. V was pared by 4 bases and J by 5 bases, with 4 bases of the junction left unmatched. CDR3 sequence (DNA): TGTGCCAGCAGCTCGGGGACAGCGTATGGCTACACCTTC. It specifies CASSSGTAYGYTF.

V usage is TRBV6-5 and J usage is TRBJ2-1; the D gene is possibly TRBD2 (7 bases). This CDR3 contains 13 residues. Germline assignment: CDR1 MNHEY and CDR2 SVGAGI. The V and J ends lost 8 bases and 7 bases respectively, with 15 bases between them. The chain's CDR3 is CASDGGPWNEQFF. DNA for the CDR3: TGTGCCAGCGACGGGGGGCCTTGGAATGAGCAGTTCTTC.

The rearrangement links TRBV19 to TRBJ2-2; TRBD1 aligns across 9 bases. The germline V gene has CDR1 LNHDA and CDR2 SQIVND (reference sequence). Trimming removed 6 bases from V and 5 bases from J; junction bases left unmatched: 4. There are 14 residues in the CDR3. CDR3 in amino acids: CASSGTGSTGELFF. Here the CDR3 DNA reads TGTGCCAGTAGCGGGACAGGGAGTACCGGGGAGCTGTTTTTT.

The V and J genes are TRBV16 and TRBJ1-6; D call uncertain. Germline assignment: CDR1 KGHSY and CDR2 FQNENV. V dropped 0 bases and J dropped 10 bases, with 7 bases sitting between them. The CDR3 is 13 amino acids. CDR3 sequence: CASSQSNSSPLHF. Written as DNA, the CDR3 is TGTGCCAGCAGCCAATCGAACAGCTCACCCCTCCACTTT.